One sample yielded the 30 T cell receptor beta chains listed below, sequenced in a study of cytomegalovirus exposure and HLA in healthy donors. With 60 Vbeta and 13 Jbeta primers, the PCR was carried out. TCRdb keeps only in-frame clones here, not all; method: immunoSEQ multiplex PCR. The sample consists of around 120,000 clones, 70% to 80% of them appearing once. Sequenced sample: PBMCs. The origin of the receptors is a woman between 40 and 50 years old in good health and CMV-seropositive.

This clone was detected once. J is TRBJ2-3 and V is TRBV7-9, with 8 bases matching TRBD2. Losses at the gene ends were 4 bases for V and 0 bases for J; bases not matched to a gene: 6. This CDR3 contains 16 residues. CDR1 is SEHNR, CDR2 FQNEAQ, per germline (reference sequence). The CDR3: CASSSGLVYSTDTQYF. The CDR3 DNA follows: TGTGCCAGCAGCTCGGGACTAGTTTATAGCACAGATACGCAGTATTTT.

The chain is built from TRBV7-6 and TRBJ2-5; weak D call: TRBD2 (5 bases). The germline CDR1 and CDR2 sequences are SGHVS and FNYEAQ. CDR3 length equals 15 residues. V lost 10 bases, J lost 2 bases, and 20 bases lay in between. DNA of the CDR3: TGTGCCACGAAGAGGGCGGCAGTTCCTCAAGAGACCCAGTACTTC. This translates into CATKRAAVPQETQYF.

This rearrangement joins TRBV5-1 to TRBJ2-3; TRBD1 agrees at 10 bases. The trim removed 4 bases at V and 8 bases at J, leaving 10 bases unmatched. Germline assignment: CDR1 SGHRS and CDR2 YFSETQ. The CDR3 sequence is 15 residues long. CDR3 protein: CASSMTGGSWSTQYF. CDR3 bases: TGCGCCAGCAGCATGACAGGGGGCAGTTGGAGTACGCAGTATTTT. Full variable domain (remainder filled in from reference TRBV5-1 and TRBJ2-3): KAGVTQTPRYLIKTRGQQVTLSCSPISGHRSVSWYQQTPGQGLQFLFEYFSETQRNKGNFPGRFSGRQFSNSRSEMNVSTLELGDSALYLCASSMTGGSWSTQYFGPGTRLTVL.

CDR3 in DNA: TGTGCCAGCAGCTATGGAGGGATCGACGAGCAGTACTTC. Its translation: CASSYGGIDEQYF. The J gene is TRBJ2-7, the V gene TRBV5-4, with D tentatively TRBD2 (6 bases). This CDR3 is 13 amino acids long. V was trimmed by 3 bases and J by 5 bases, leaving 12 bases between them. Germline CDR1 SGHNT, CDR2 YYREEE (reference sequence). The complete variable domain, with remaining parts taken from reference TRBV5-4 and TRBJ2-7, reads ETGVTQSPTHLIKTRGQQVTLRCSSQSGHNTVSWYQQALGQGPQFIFQYYREEENGRGNFPPRFSGLQFPNYSSELNVNALELDDSALYLCASSYGGIDEQYFGPGTRLTVT.

V and J are TRBV7-6 and TRBJ2-5, with D perhaps TRBD1 (6 bases). Germline V lookup: CDR1 SGHVS, CDR2 FNYEAQ. The V gene lost 1 base and the J gene lost 4 bases, with 7 bases spanning the gap. This CDR3 is 13 amino acids long. The CDR3 spells CASSLGGRETQYF. CDR3 nucleotides: TGTGCCAGCAGCTTAGGGGGGCGAGAGACCCAGTACTTC.

This clone was seen just once. The rearrangement links TRBV7-9 to TRBJ2-7; 10 bases are shared with TRBD1. V lost 5 bases, J lost 7 bases, and 14 bases stayed unmatched. This CDR3 has 16 residues. Germline V lookup: CDR1 SEHNR, CDR2 FQNEAQ (reference sequence). The CDR3 DNA reads TGTGCCAGCAGCCCTACTGGCGGGACAGGGGTGCGGGAGCAGTACTTC. This encodes CASSPTGGTGVREQYF. The full variable domain, in which reference TRBV7-9 and TRBJ2-7 provide the parts outside the CDR3, is DTGVSQNPRHKITKRGQNVTFRCDPISEHNRLYWYRQTLGQGPEFLTYFQNEAQLEKSRLLSDRFSAERPKGSFSTLEIQRTEQGDSAMYLCASSPTGGTGVREQYFGPGTRLTVT.

The CDR3 nucleotides are TGCGCCAGCAGCCAAGATTACAGTATCGGAAACACCATATATTTT. This codes for CASSQDYSIGNTIYF. This chain connects TRBV4-1 to TRBJ1-3; D remains unclear. Germline CDR1 is MGHRA and CDR2 is YSYEKL. V was clipped by 0 bases and J by 4 bases, with 10 bases between them. The CDR3 extends over 15 amino acids.

The gene calls are TRBV11-2 and TRBJ1-6, with TRBD1 as a possible D gene (5 bases). CDR3 length: 18 amino acids. Between the trimmed V and J ends, which lost 0 bases and 0 bases, there was a span of 12 bases. The germline gives CDR1 SGHAT, CDR2 FQNNGV. CDR3 amino acids: CASSLDFRQSSYNSPLHF. CDR3 coding DNA: TGTGCCAGCAGCTTAGATTTCCGACAGAGCTCCTATAATTCACCCCTCCACTTT.

This chain connects TRBV4-3 to TRBJ1-1, with D unclear. Deletions cut 1 base from V and 4 bases from J, with 7 bases between. The CDR3 length is 13 residues. Germline V gene sequence: CDR1 LGHNA, CDR2 YSLEER. The CDR3 here is CASSQGPGTEAFF. CDR3 bases: TGCGCCAGCAGCCAAGGCCCCGGCACTGAAGCTTTCTTT.

The V gene is TRBV12-5, the J gene TRBJ2-1; perhaps TRBD1 as D (6 bases). Germline lookup yields CDR1 LGHNT and CDR2 FRNRAP. V gave up 5 bases and J gave up 13 bases, with 30 bases separating them. The CDR3 has 17 amino acids. The CDR3 is CASGLRDPGHSTMNQFF. The CDR3 region has the DNA TGTGCTAGTGGTCTTCGAGACCCGGGACACAGTACAATGAATCAGTTCTTC.

The rearrangement links TRBV5-4 to TRBJ2-3, with no clear D. V gave up 3 bases and J gave up 6 bases, with 11 bases separating them. The germline V gene has CDR1 SGHNT and CDR2 YYREEE (reference sequence). The CDR3 sequence is 13 residues long. CDR3 loop: CASSSGSGDTQYF. The CDR3 DNA reads as TGTGCCAGCAGCTCCGGGTCTGGGGATACGCAGTATTTT.

The chain recombines TRBV7-8 with TRBJ1-6, with a weak D call TRBD1 (5 bases). V shed 0 bases and J shed 13 bases, with 7 bases lying between them. The CDR3 is made up of 12 amino acids. Germline loops: CDR1 SGHVS, CDR2 FQNEAQ. The CDR3 protein is CASSLATEPLHF. CDR3 coding DNA: TGTGCCAGCAGCTTAGCGACAGAGCCCCTCCACTTT.

The gene calls are TRBV9 and TRBJ2-3, with D maybe TRBD1 (5 bases). Germline values: CDR1 SGDLS, CDR2 YYNGEE. The length of the CDR3 is 15 residues. V was clipped by 5 bases and J by 0 bases, with 13 bases between them. The CDR3 bases are TGTGCCAGCAGTAGACAGCTACTTAGCACAGATACGCAGTATTTT. It yields the protein CASSRQLLSTDTQYF.

V and J are TRBV5-6 and TRBJ2-7; maybe TRBD1 (6 bases). This CDR3 has 13 amino acids. Germline CDR1 reads SGHDT; CDR2 reads YYEEEE. Trimming removed 2 bases from V and 3 bases from J, with 9 bases in between. CDR3 sequence reads: CASSFGTIYEQYF. CDR3 DNA: TGTGCCAGCAGCTTCGGGACAATCTACGAGCAGTACTTC.

J is TRBJ2-3 and V is TRBV5-1; 9 bases line up with TRBD1. There are 17 residues in the CDR3. Germline CDR1 is SGHRS and CDR2 is YFSETQ. Trimming at V came to 4 bases and at J to 5 bases, leaving 14 bases not matched to a gene. The CDR3 loop is CASSGLQGASSGDTQYF. In nucleotides, the CDR3 is TGCGCCAGCAGCGGGCTACAGGGGGCCTCATCAGGAGATACGCAGTATTTT.

The chain recombines TRBV10-3 with TRBJ2-1, with D perhaps TRBD2 (6 bases). The CDR3 is 14 residues long. The germline CDR1 and CDR2 sequences are ENHRY and SYGVKD. Trimming pared 2 bases from V and 6 bases from J, leaving 11 bases between. CDR3 nucleotide sequence: TGTGCCATCAGTGAGCCGGGGGTGAGCAATGAGCAGTTCTTC. The encoded protein is CAISEPGVSNEQFF.

The genes are TRBV6-5 and TRBJ2-1; D remains unclear. The germline V gene has CDR1 MNHEY and CDR2 SVGAGI. Between the trimmed V and J ends, which lost 9 bases and 10 bases, there was a span of 19 bases. The CDR3 runs 13 residues. CDR3 bases: TGTGCCAGTTCTCTCGACTCCATTCGAGAGCAGTTCTTC. This encodes CASSLDSIREQFF.

The CDR3 loop is CASSLDGGKQPQHF. The CDR3 DNA reads TGTGCCAGCAGCTTAGACGGGGGGAAGCAGCCCCAGCATTTT. This rearrangement joins TRBV7-9 to TRBJ1-5; possibly TRBD1 for D (5 bases). Germline V gives CDR1 SEHNR, CDR2 FQNEAQ (reference sequence). This CDR3 is 14 amino acids long. V lost 1 base to trimming and J lost 7 bases, with 11 bases between them. Full variable domain (rest looked up from reference TRBV7-9 and TRBJ1-5): DTGVSQNPRHKITKRGQNVTFRCDPISEHNRLYWYRQTLGQGPEFLTYFQNEAQLEKSRLLSDRFSAERPKGSFSTLEIQRTEQGDSAMYLCASSLDGGKQPQHFGDGTRLSIL.

This chain uses TRBV4-2 with TRBJ1-2, with 7 nucleotides matching TRBD1. Trimming took 0 bases from V and 2 from J; bases not matched to a gene: 18. The CDR3 totals 20 residues. Germline assignment: CDR1 LGHNA and CDR2 YNFKEQ. CDR3 sequence reads: CASSQDRNSGTATLNYGYTF. The CDR3 bases are TGTGCCAGCAGCCAAGATAGGAACTCCGGGACAGCCACGTTGAACTATGGCTACACCTTC.

The chain is built from TRBV5-6 and TRBJ1-2, with 9 bases identical to TRBD1. The V and J ends lost 2 bases and 6 bases, in that order; junction bases with no gene match: 11. Germline V gene lookup returns CDR1 SGHDT and CDR2 YYEEEE. The CDR3 runs 16 residues. CDR3 amino acids: CASSLAYSTGGNGYTF. The CDR3 DNA reads TGTGCCAGCAGCTTAGCCTACTCGACAGGGGGGAATGGCTACACCTTC. The full variable domain, with the rest looked up from reference TRBV5-6 and TRBJ1-2, is DAGVTQSPTHLIKTRGQQVTLRCSPKSGHDTVSWYQQALGQGPQFIFQYYEEEERQRGNFPDRFSGHQFPNYSSELNVNALLLGDSALYLCASSLAYSTGGNGYTFGSGTRLTVV.

The chain combines TRBV27 with TRBJ2-7; 7 bases agree with TRBD1. The CDR3 sequence is 15 residues long. V gave up 4 bases and J gave up 0 bases; unmatched junction bases: 6. Germline values: CDR1 MNHEY, CDR2 SMNVEV (reference sequence). The CDR3 spells CASSWAGDSSYEQYF. Here the CDR3 DNA reads TGTGCCAGCAGTTGGGCTGGGGACAGCTCCTACGAGCAGTACTTC.

V is TRBV7-9 and J is TRBJ1-2; D may be TRBD1 (5 bases). Trimming took off 5 bases at V and 8 bases at J, with 15 bases between the two ends. The CDR3 sequence is 13 residues long. Germline V gene data show CDR1 as SEHNR and CDR2 as FQNEAQ (reference sequence). The CDR3 DNA reads TGTGCCAGCAGCCCTGGGGCCCTGGGGGGCTACACCTTC. Translating gives CASSPGALGGYTF.

The chain recombines TRBV7-8 with TRBJ1-5, with 7 positions matching TRBD1. J lost 7 bases, V lost 6 bases, and 6 bases had no gene match. Germline lookup yields CDR1 SGHVS and CDR2 FQNEAQ. There are 13 residues in the CDR3. The CDR3 sequence is CASSRQGAQPQHF. The CDR3 DNA is TGTGCCAGCAGTCGACAGGGCGCGCAGCCCCAGCATTTT.

The gene calls are TRBV2 and TRBJ2-3; the match to TRBD1 covers 7 bases. Trimming took 5 bases from V and 6 from J; bases not matched to a gene: 8. The germline V gene encodes CDR1 SNHLY and CDR2 FYNNEI. The CDR3 runs 14 residues. CDR3 nucleotides: TGTGCCAGCAGTTCTTTCACAGGGGTGGATACGCAGTATTTT. It specifies CASSSFTGVDTQYF.

The V gene is TRBV11-1, the J gene TRBJ1-3, with a tentative D call TRBD1 (6 bases). In germline, CDR1 is SGHAT, CDR2 FQDESV (reference sequence). This CDR3 has 16 amino acids. V gave up 5 bases and J gave up 0 bases, with 14 bases separating them. The CDR3 DNA reads TGTGCCAGCAGCGTAACCGGGACAACCTCTGGAAACACCATATATTTT. It is translated as CASSVTGTTSGNTIYF.

The chain uses TRBV11-2 and TRBJ1-1; D gene ambiguous. The V end lost 5 bases, the J end lost 1 base, and 14 bases lay between the germline ends. Germline loops: CDR1 SGHAT, CDR2 FQNNGV. The CDR3 extends over 15 amino acids. This CDR3 is CASSRLAGSNTEAFF. CDR3 sequence (DNA): TGTGCCAGCAGCCGACTTGCGGGGTCGAACACTGAAGCTTTCTTT.

This chain links TRBV19 with TRBJ1-2, with 8 bases identical to TRBD1. V shed 5 bases and J 7 bases; nucleotides not matched to a gene: 6. This CDR3 region has 13 residues. Germline assignment: CDR1 LNHDA and CDR2 SQIVND (reference sequence). CDR3: CASSEAGGPGYTF. The CDR3, as DNA: TGTGCCAGTAGTGAGGCAGGGGGCCCTGGCTACACCTTC.

CDR3 in amino acids: CSVSGTATSEAFF. CDR3 DNA: TGCAGCGTCTCCGGGACAGCAACTTCTGAAGCTTTCTTT. V and J are TRBV29-1 and TRBJ1-1; 7 positions agree with TRBD1. Germline values: CDR1 SQVTM, CDR2 ANQGSEA. J gave up 6 bases and V 6 bases, and 10 bases lay outside the gene matches. This CDR3 comprises 13 residues.

The chain employs TRBV20-1 and TRBJ1-2; D call uncertain. V was shortened by 7 bases and J by 8 bases, with 14 bases between the two germline ends. Germline CDR1 is DFQATT and CDR2 is SNEGSKA (reference sequence). CDR3 length: 11 amino acids. In DNA, the CDR3 is TGCAGTGTATCAGAGGAGGGCGGCTACACCTTC. Its translation is CSVSEEGGYTF.

V gene TRBV2 combines with J gene TRBJ1-1, with D tentatively TRBD1 (5 bases). The CDR3 has 14 residues. V was cut by 2 bases and J by 1 base, with 8 bases left in between. The germline gives CDR1 SNHLY, CDR2 FYNNEI. CDR3 DNA sequence: TGTGCCAGCAGTGAAACTCAGGGGAACACTGAAGCTTTCTTT. Protein: CASSETQGNTEAFF.